These T cell receptor beta chains were read from a single sample in a study of T-cell reconstitution after alpha-beta-depleted transplantation in children. TCRdb redid the calling of the PCR reads with MiXCR, one entry per CDR3 protein. Counted here are a few hundred thousand distinct CDR3 sequences, approximately 30% occurring once; the ten biggest clones make up about a third. Sequenced here: PBMCs, sampled before TCRalphabeta/CD19-depleted stem cell transplant. The receptor set was obtained from a boy younger than two with Wiskott-Aldrich syndrome, due to receive a stem cell transplant. The CDR3 runs from the conserved cysteine through the conserved F or W. Each record gives: J gene, D gene, clone size, V gene, CDR3 protein, CDR3 DNA. The D gene is left open where the match is weak. Size values are once, few and many counts, or a class for expanded clones, and some rows have none.

>TRBJ1-3|-|-|TRBV30
CAWTQASRNTIYF
TGTGCCTGGACCCAGGCATCTAGAAACACCATATATTTT
>TRBJ1-2|-|-|TRBV6-1
CASSEHTAHYGYTF
TGTGCCAGCAGCGAGCACACGGCCCACTATGGCTACACCTTC
>TRBJ2-5|-|few|TRBV9
CASSVARPPSTQYF
TGTGCCAGCAGCGTAGCCAGGCCACCGTCTACCCAGTACTTC
>TRBJ2-1|-|few|TRBV5-1
CASSLAGVSPYNEQFF
TGCGCCAGCAGCTTGGCCGGGGTCTCACCCTACAATGAGCAGTTCTTC
>TRBJ2-3|-|few|TRBV24-1
CATSERDTQYF
TGTGCCACCAGTGAAAGGGATACGCAGTATTTT
>TRBJ2-5|TRBD2|-|TRBV13
CASSLGQGLAGVETQYF
TGTGCCAGCAGCTTAGGCCAAGGACTAGCGGGAGTAGAGACCCAGTACTTC
>TRBJ2-2|-|-|TRBV5-1
CASSFQLGPGELFF
TGCGCCAGCAGCTTTCAACTGGGACCCGGGGAGCTGTTTTTT
>TRBJ2-1|TRBD1|few|TRBV2
CASSDRGGGNEQFF
TGTGCCAGCAGCGACAGGGGTGGTGGCAATGAGCAGTTCTTC
>TRBJ2-5|-|few|TRBV7-7
CASSPSALARETQYF
TGTGCCAGCAGCCCTTCGGCGCTAGCACGGGAGACCCAGTACTTC
>TRBJ2-7|-|few|TRBV18
CASSPPSGYEQYF
TGTGCCAGCTCACCACCTTCAGGCTACGAGCAGTACTTC
>TRBJ1-2|TRBD1|few|TRBV29-1
CSVVGDREKFGYTF
TGCAGCGTTGTAGGGGACAGGGAGAAGTTTGGCTACACCTTC
>TRBJ1-2|TRBD1|-|TRBV20-1
CSASRSGGSYGYTF
TGCAGTGCTAGTAGATCAGGGGGAAGCTATGGCTACACCTTC
>TRBJ2-1|TRBD2|many|TRBV18
CASSPLAGSSYNEQFF
TGTGCCAGCTCACCTTTAGCGGGGAGCTCCTACAATGAGCAGTTCTTC
>TRBJ2-1|-|few|TRBV7-9
CASAIGGARGEQFF
TGTGCCAGCGCCATTGGGGGGGCAAGAGGAGAGCAGTTCTTC
>TRBJ2-1|-|-|TRBV5-1
CASSLEGGSFNEQFF
TGCGCCAGCAGCTTGGAGGGGGGCAGCTTCAATGAGCAGTTCTTC
>TRBJ2-3|TRBD2|few|TRBV29-1
CSVDLAGDTQYF
TGCAGCGTTGACTTAGCGGGAGATACGCAGTATTTT
>TRBJ1-2|-|-|TRBV20-1
CSARVPDTVYGYTF
TGCAGTGCTAGAGTGCCAGACACAGTCTATGGCTACACCTTC
>TRBJ1-1|-|few|TRBV7-9
CASSLSIQGSAFF
TGTGCCAGCAGCTTAAGTATACAGGGCTCGGCTTTCTTT
>TRBJ2-5|TRBD1|once|TRBV5-6
CASSWDGDRKETQYF
TGTGCCAGCAGCTGGGATGGGGACAGAAAAGAGACCCAGTACTTC
>TRBJ2-3|TRBD1|-|TRBV12-3/TRBV12-4
CASSFAMGTGGTDTQYF
TGTGCCAGCAGTTTCGCCATGGGGACAGGGGGCACAGATACGCAGTATTTT
>TRBJ2-2|-|-|TRBV12-3/TRBV12-4
CASGGQNTGELFF
TGTGCCAGCGGGGGACAGAACACCGGGGAGCTGTTTTTT
>TRBJ2-3|-|-|TRBV20-1
CSARRWVAGTDTQYF
TGCAGTGCTCGCCGATGGGTGGCAGGCACAGATACGCAGTATTTT
>TRBJ1-2|TRBD1|few|TRBV14
CASSPRQGASGYTF
TGTGCCAGCAGCCCAAGACAGGGGGCGAGTGGCTACACCTTC
>TRBJ2-1|-|-|TRBV5-1
CASSLGPGVSNEQFF
TGCGCCAGCAGCTTGGGGCCCGGGGTGAGCAATGAGCAGTTCTTC
>TRBJ2-2|-|few|TRBV29-1
CSVAFIGGTIPGELFF
TGCAGCGTTGCATTTATAGGGGGAACTATTCCCGGGGAGCTGTTTTTT
>TRBJ2-7|-|-|TRBV5-1
CASSLATGIGYEQYF
TGCGCCAGCAGCTTGGCAACGGGAATTGGGTACGAGCAGTACTTC
>TRBJ2-7|-|few|TRBV20-1
CSASHGREDEQYF
TGCAGTGCTAGTCACGGGAGAGAGGACGAGCAGTACTTC
>TRBJ2-5|TRBD2|few|TRBV28
CASSPASGIETQYF
TGTGCCAGCAGTCCGGCTAGCGGGATTGAGACCCAGTACTTC
>TRBJ2-3|TRBD2|-|TRBV25-1
CASSEFRAGLTQYF
TGTGCCAGCAGTGAATTTCGAGCGGGACTAACGCAGTATTTT
>TRBJ2-3|-|-|TRBV5-1
CASSPGRLRDTQYF
TGCGCCAGCAGCCCGGGACGCCTTAGAGATACGCAGTATTTT
>TRBJ2-3|TRBD2|-|TRBV11-2
CASSLKREGRGTDTQYF
TGTGCCAGCAGCTTAAAGCGGGAGGGCCGTGGCACAGATACGCAGTATTTT
>TRBJ1-1|-|few|TRBV20-1
CSAVRGGRTEAFF
TGCAGTGCAGTCAGGGGTGGGAGGACTGAAGCTTTCTTT
>TRBJ2-1|TRBD2|-|TRBV5-1
CASSTETSGSLPLYNEQFF
TGCGCCAGCAGCACTGAGACTAGCGGGAGCCTCCCCCTTTACAATGAGCAGTTCTTC
>TRBJ2-7|-|few|TRBV20-1
CSAPNRFTYEQYF
TGCAGTGCTCCAAACCGTTTTACCTACGAGCAGTACTTC
>TRBJ2-3|TRBD2|few|TRBV20-1
CSASPLAGSDTQYF
TGCAGTGCTAGTCCACTAGCGGGATCAGATACGCAGTATTTT
>TRBJ2-7|-|-|TRBV7-2
CASTLTRLGSYEQYF
TGTGCCAGCACCCTTACGAGGCTCGGATCCTACGAGCAGTACTTC
>TRBJ1-1|-|-|TRBV5-1
CASSLEPVGPPPAFF
TGCGCCAGCAGCTTGGAGCCCGTCGGTCCTCCCCCGGCTTTCTTT
>TRBJ2-5|-|few|TRBV4-1
CASSQVRDRYQETQYF
TGCGCCAGCAGCCAAGTCAGGGACCGATACCAAGAGACCCAGTACTTC
>TRBJ2-7|TRBD1|-|TRBV30
CAWSWDSLYEQYF
TGTGCCTGGAGTTGGGACAGCCTCTACGAGCAGTACTTC
>TRBJ2-6|TRBD1|-|TRBV20-1
CSASFRDRGSGANVLTF
TGCAGTGCTAGTTTCAGGGACAGGGGGTCTGGGGCCAACGTCCTGACTTTC
>TRBJ2-2|-|-|TRBV28
CASRGQSGELFF
TGTGCCAGCAGGGGGCAATCCGGGGAGCTGTTTTTT
>TRBJ1-2|-|-|TRBV27
CASSARGNNGYTF
TGTGCCAGCAGTGCCCGAGGCAACAATGGCTACACCTTC
>TRBJ2-5|-|-|TRBV29-1
CSVELGLETQYF
TGCAGCGTTGAACTAGGGTTGGAGACCCAGTACTTC
>TRBJ1-3|-|-|TRBV5-1
CASSLRADSGNTIYF
TGCGCCAGCAGCTTACGGGCCGACTCTGGAAACACCATATATTTT